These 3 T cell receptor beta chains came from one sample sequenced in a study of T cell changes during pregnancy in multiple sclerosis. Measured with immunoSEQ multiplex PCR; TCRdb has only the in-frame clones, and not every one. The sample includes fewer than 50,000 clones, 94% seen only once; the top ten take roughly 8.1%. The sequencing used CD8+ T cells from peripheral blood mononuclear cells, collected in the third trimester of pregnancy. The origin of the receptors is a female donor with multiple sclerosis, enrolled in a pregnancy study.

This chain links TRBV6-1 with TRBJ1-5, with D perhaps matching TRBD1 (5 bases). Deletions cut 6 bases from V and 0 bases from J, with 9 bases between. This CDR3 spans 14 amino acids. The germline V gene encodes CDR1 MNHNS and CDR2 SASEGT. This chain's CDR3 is CASRETVSNQPQHF. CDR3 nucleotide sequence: TGTGCCAGCAGAGAGACAGTTAGCAATCAGCCCCAGCATTTT.

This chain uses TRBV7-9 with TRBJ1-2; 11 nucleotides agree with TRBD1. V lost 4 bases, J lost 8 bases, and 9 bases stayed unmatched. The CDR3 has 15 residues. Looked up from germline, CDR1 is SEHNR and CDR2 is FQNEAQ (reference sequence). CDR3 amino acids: CASSSGQGARGGYTF. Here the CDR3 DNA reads TGTGCCAGCAGCTCCGGACAGGGGGCGCGTGGAGGCTACACCTTC.

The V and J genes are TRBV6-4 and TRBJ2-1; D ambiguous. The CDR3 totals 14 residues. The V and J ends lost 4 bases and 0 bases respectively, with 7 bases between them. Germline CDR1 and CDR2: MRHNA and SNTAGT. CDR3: CASSADSSYNEQFF. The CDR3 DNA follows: TGTGCCAGCAGTGCCGATAGCTCCTACAATGAGCAGTTCTTC.